Below, one T cell receptor (beta chain) is given with its context. Its target is not known. Produced via immunoSEQ multiplex PCR; TCRdb's table is partial and in-frame only. The sample has under 130,000 clones; approximately 86% are singletons. These donors were members of the roughly 110-subject validation cohort, a group separate from the approximately 620-subject first cohort. From germline, CDR1 is SGHNT and CDR2 YENEEA. The ends lost 7 bases at V and 0 bases at J; junction bases unmatched: 13. CDR3 length equals 17 residues. These data are taken from a study of cytomegalovirus exposure and HLA in healthy donors. Study overall: The platform used for the 120 or so validation repertoires matched that of the approximately 670 first-cohort repertoires, a later analysis reported.

Overall study results and limits: Most TCR sequences were rare, but some public TCRs occurred in many donors. Cytomegalovirus status was reportedly diagnosed by the classifier with high sensitivity and specificity.

The sequenced sample was PBMCs. The clonotype was recovered from a woman in her late teens or twenties in good health and CMV-seropositive. The rearrangement links TRBV11-3 to TRBJ2-3; 7 bases agree with TRBD1. DNA of the CDR3: TGTGCCAGCAACCAACAGGGGATCCAGACAAGCACAGATACGCAGTATTTT. Translated: CASNQQGIQTSTDTQYF.